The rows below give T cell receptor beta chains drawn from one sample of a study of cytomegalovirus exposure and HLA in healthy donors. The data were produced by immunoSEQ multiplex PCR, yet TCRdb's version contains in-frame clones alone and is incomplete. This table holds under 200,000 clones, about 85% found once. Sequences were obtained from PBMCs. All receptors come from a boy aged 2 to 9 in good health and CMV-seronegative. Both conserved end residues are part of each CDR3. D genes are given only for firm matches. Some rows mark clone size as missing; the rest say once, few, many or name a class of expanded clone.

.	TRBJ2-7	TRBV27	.	TGTGCCAGCAGTTTATGGTCGGGTTACGAGCAGTACTTC	CASSLWSGYEQYF
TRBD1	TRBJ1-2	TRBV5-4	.	TGTGCCAGCAGCTTACGGGCAGGGACAGGGCGAGGCTACACCTTC	CASSLRAGTGRGYTF
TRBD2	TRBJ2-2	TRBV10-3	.	TGTGCCATCAGTGATCAGCGGGGGGCGAACACCGGGGAGCTGTTTTTT	CAISDQRGANTGELFF
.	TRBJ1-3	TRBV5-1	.	TGCGCCAGCAGCTTGGACAGAAACACCATATATTTT	CASSLDRNTIYF
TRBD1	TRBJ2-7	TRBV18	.	TGTGCCAGCTCAACTACAGGGGTACAGACTACGAATGTGCAGTACTTC	CASSTTGVQTTNVQYF
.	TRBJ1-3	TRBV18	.	TGTGCCAGCTCACTCACCGGGACTGGAAACACCATATATTTT	CASSLTGTGNTIYF
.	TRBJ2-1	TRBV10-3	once	TGTGCCATCAGTGAGCCCCATGGTGACGGGGGCTACAATGAGCAGTTCTTC	CAISEPHGDGGYNEQFF
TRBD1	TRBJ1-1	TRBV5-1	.	TGCGCCAGCGCGAGACAGGGAACAACTGAAGCTTTCTTT	CASARQGTTEAFF
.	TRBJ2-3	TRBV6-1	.	TGTGCCAGCAGTGAAAGATTGGTCAGGGGCGGGTATACGCAGTATTTT	CASSERLVRGGYTQYF
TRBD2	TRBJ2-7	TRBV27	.	TGTGCCAGCAGCCCACTCCGGGGGGGCCTTCTTGACGAGCAGTACTTC	CASSPLRGGLLDEQYF
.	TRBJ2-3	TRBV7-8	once	TGTGCCAGCAGCTTATCCGCAGATACGCAGTATTTT	CASSLSADTQYF
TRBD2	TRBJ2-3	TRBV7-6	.	TGTGCCAGCAGCTTAGGGACTAGCCTCAGCACAGATACGCAGTATTTT	CASSLGTSLSTDTQYF
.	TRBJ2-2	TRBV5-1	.	TGCGCCAGCACCCCACAGGGGGGGATGACCGGGGAGCTGTTTTTT	CASTPQGGMTGELFF
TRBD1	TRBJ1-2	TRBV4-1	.	TGCGCCAGCAGCCAGCCGGGACAGGGGGCGGACTATGGCTACACCTTC	CASSQPGQGADYGYTF
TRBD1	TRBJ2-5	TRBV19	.	TGTGCCAGTAGAGACCGGACAGGGGGCTCTGAGACCCAGTACTTC	CASRDRTGGSETQYF
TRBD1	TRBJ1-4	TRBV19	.	TGTGCCAGTAAGATGGACAGGGGAAATGAAAAACTGTTTTTT	CASKMDRGNEKLFF
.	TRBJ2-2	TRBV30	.	TGTGCCTGGAGTGGAAAAGAGTCCGGGGAGCTGTTTTTT	CAWSGKESGELFF
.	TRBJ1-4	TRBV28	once	TGTGCCAGCATCTCCACTCCTGCAACTAATGAAAAACTGTTTTTT	CASISTPATNEKLFF
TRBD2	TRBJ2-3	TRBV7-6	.	TGTGCCAGCAGCCAAGGGCTAGCGGCTAGCACAGATACGCAGTATTTT	CASSQGLAASTDTQYF
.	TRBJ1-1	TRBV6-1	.	TGTGCCAGCAGTCTAATCGGGACTGAAGCTTTCTTT	CASSLIGTEAFF
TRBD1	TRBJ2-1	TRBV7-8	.	TGTGCCAACCTCTCTGGGAGGACAGGGGGTAACAATGAGCAGTTCTTC	CANLSGRTGGNNEQFF
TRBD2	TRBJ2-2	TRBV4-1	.	TGCGCCAGCAGCCCGCCTACTAGCGGGGGGGCTGGAACCGGGGAGCTGTTTTTT	CASSPPTSGGAGTGELFF
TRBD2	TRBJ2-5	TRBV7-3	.	TGTGCCAGCAGCTCGAGGGGGCCTACTAGCGGGGGGGCAGAGACCCAGTACTTC	CASSSRGPTSGGAETQYF
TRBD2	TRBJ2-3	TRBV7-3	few	TGTGCCAGCAGCGCCACTAGCGGGGGGGGATATACGCAGTATTTT	CASSATSGGGYTQYF
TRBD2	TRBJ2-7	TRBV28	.	TGTGCCAGCAGTTTCGCGGGAGGCGGAGAGCAGTACTTC	CASSFAGGGEQYF
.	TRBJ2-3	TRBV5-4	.	TGTGCCAGCAGCTTCCCCTCGGGGAGGTTTAGCACAGATACGCAGTATTTT	CASSFPSGRFSTDTQYF
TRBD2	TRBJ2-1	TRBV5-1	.	TGCGCCAGCAGCCCCCAGTCCCCGGGGGAGGGTGTGGGCAATGAGCAGTTCTTC	CASSPQSPGEGVGNEQFF
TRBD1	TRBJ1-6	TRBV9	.	TGTGCCAGCAGCGCGGGACAGGGGTTAGGGTCACCCCTCCACTTT	CASSAGQGLGSPLHF
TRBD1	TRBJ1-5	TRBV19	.	TGTGCCAGTAAGATCAGGGGGCCAAGGGGAAATCAGCCCCAGCATTTT	CASKIRGPRGNQPQHF
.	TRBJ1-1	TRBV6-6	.	TGTGCCAGCAGCCCTCTACAGGCGGGAGGCGAAGCTTTCTTT	CASSPLQAGGEAFF
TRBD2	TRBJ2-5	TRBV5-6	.	TGTGCCAGCAGCTTAGCGGGGGTCGAGACCCAGTACTTC	CASSLAGVETQYF
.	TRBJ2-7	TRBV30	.	TGTGCCTGGAGCGGCGGGGCCTACGAGCAGTACTTC	CAWSGGAYEQYF
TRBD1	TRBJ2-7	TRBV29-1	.	TGCAGCGTTGTGGGACAGGGCTACGAGCAGTACTTC	CSVVGQGYEQYF
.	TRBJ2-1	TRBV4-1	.	TGCGCCAGCAGCCAAGAGAGGGGGGGGGTAGCCTACAATGAGCAGTTCTTC	CASSQERGGVAYNEQFF
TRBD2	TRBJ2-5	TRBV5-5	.	TGTGCCAGCAGCTTGGAGGCTAGCGGGGTGATAGAGACCCAGTACTTC	CASSLEASGVIETQYF
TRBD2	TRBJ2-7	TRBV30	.	TGTGCCTGGAGTTTCCATTTTGGCGGGAGGGCCGCTTCCGAGCAGTACTTC	CAWSFHFGGRAASEQYF
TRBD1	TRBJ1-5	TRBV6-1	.	TGTGCCAGCCGGGACAGGGCTAACAATCAGCCCCAGCATTTT	CASRDRANNQPQHF
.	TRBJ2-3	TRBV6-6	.	TGTGCCAGCAGGTCACACGGAGGGGATAACACAGATACGCAGTATTTT	CASRSHGGDNTDTQYF
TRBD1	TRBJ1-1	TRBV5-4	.	TGTGCCAGCAGCTTACAGGGGGCTGAAGCTTTCTTT	CASSLQGAEAFF
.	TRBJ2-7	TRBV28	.	TGTGCCAGCAGTTTATGGGGTCGTGGCAGGGCTAGGTACGAGCAGTACTTC	CASSLWGRGRARYEQYF
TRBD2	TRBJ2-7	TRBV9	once	TGTGCCAGCAGCCCTCGAGGACTAGCGGGATCCTACGAGCAGTACTTC	CASSPRGLAGSYEQYF
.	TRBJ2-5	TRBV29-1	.	TGCAGCGTCCTCGGGTCCCGGGGAGCGGAGACCCAGTACTTC	CSVLGSRGAETQYF
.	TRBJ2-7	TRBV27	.	TGTGCCAGCAGTTTGGGGGCCCATGTCGAGCAGTACTTC	CASSLGAHVEQYF
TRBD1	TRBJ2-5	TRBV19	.	TGTGCCAGTAGAAAACAGGGGGCTCGCGAGACCCAGTACTTC	CASRKQGARETQYF
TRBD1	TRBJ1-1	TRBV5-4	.	TGTGCCACCTCTGACAGGGTTCGCACTGAAGCTTTCTTT	CATSDRVRTEAFF
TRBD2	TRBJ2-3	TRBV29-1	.	TGCAGCGTTGATCCCGTCCTCGCCGGGCGGGGGGGCACAGATACGCAGTATTTT	CSVDPVLAGRGGTDTQYF
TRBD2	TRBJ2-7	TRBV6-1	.	TGTGCCAGCTCTGGACTAGCGGGGGGCTACGAGCAGTACTTC	CASSGLAGGYEQYF
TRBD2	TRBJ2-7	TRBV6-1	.	TGTGCCAGCAGTGAAGTCGGGGGACTAACCTACGAGCAGTACTTC	CASSEVGGLTYEQYF
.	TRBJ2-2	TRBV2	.	TGTGCCAGCAGTGAATCAAGGGGCGGGGAGCTGTTTTTT	CASSESRGGELFF
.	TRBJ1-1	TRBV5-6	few	TGTGCCAGCAGCTTGGGCCCAGGGGACACTGAAGCTTTCTTT	CASSLGPGDTEAFF
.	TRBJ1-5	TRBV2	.	TGTGCCAGCCTACTTGGGGCGGATAGCAATCAGCCCCAGCATTTT	CASLLGADSNQPQHF
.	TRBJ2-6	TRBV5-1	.	TGCGCCAGCAGCCCCGACACCTCTGGGGCCAACGTCCTGACTTTC	CASSPDTSGANVLTF
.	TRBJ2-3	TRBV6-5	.	TGTGCCAGCAGTGTCCGGGGAGCAGGCGCAGATACGCAGTATTTT	CASSVRGAGADTQYF
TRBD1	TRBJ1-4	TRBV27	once	TGTGCCAGCAGCTTGACAGGGAGGCCTAATGAAAAACTGTTTTTT	CASSLTGRPNEKLFF
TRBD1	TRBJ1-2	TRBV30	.	TGTGCCTGGAGTGGACAGGGGGCAGGAAAGGTTGATGGCTACACCTTC	CAWSGQGAGKVDGYTF